The rows below give T cell receptor delta chains drawn from one sample of a study of delta chains in infants with herpesvirus infections. TCRdb re-called the RT-PCR reads through CATT. The sample carries under 3,500 delta-chain clones, around a third recorded once. This material consisted of peripheral blood, taken at time point 3 of longitudinal follow-up. The source is a human donor who was a Ugandan infant, either HIV-exposed or HIV-unexposed (not recorded which). Both conserved end residues are part of each CDR3. The D gene is left open where the match is weak. Only some rows state a clone size, as once, few, many or a class for expanded clones.

>TRDV1|medium-sized|TRDD3|TRDJ1
CALGDHSAGGSLHTDKLIF
TGTGCTCTTGGGGACCATTCGGCTGGGGGATCGCTCCACACCGATAAACTCATCTTT
>TRDV1|few|TRDD3|TRDJ1
CALGELSLPSVGLYWGIDKLIF
TGTGCTCTTGGGGAACTCTCCCTTCCCTCAGTTGGCCTTTACTGGGGGATAGATAAACTCATCTTT
>TRDV1|once|TRDD3|TRDJ3
CALGELRALGTPYWGLSSWDTRQMFF
TGTGCTCTTGGGGAACTACGAGCACTCGGTACTCCGTACTGGGGGTTAAGCTCCTGGGACACCCGACAGATGTTTTTC
>TRDV1|NA|TRDD3|TRDJ1
CALGPRGFIPLWGTYLTDKLIF
TGTGCTCTTGGACCCCGGGGCTTCATACCCCTTTGGGGGACTTACCTCACGGATAAACTCATCTTT
>TRDV1|few|TRDD3|TRDJ1
CALGELAPMGDTNPHKLIF
TGTGCTCTTGGGGAACTGGCTCCAATGGGGGATACCAACCCGCATAAACTCATCTTT
>TRDV2|few|TRDD3|TRDJ3
CACDTLGGYTSSWDTRQMFF
TGTGCCTGTGACACCCTGGGGGGATACACGAGCTCCTGGGACACCCGACAGATGTTTTTC
>TRDV1|NA|NA|TRDJ3
CALGERPSLLNGSSWDTRQMFF
TGTGCTCTTGGGGAACGGCCTTCCCTCCTTAATGGGAGCTCCTGGGACACACGACAGATGTTTTTC
>TRDV1|few|TRDD3|TRDJ1
CALGELGRVAPVLGDTPDKLIF
TGTGCTCTTGGGGAACTAGGAAGGGTGGCCCCAGTACTGGGGGATACTCCCGATAAACTCATCTTT
>TRAV29/DV5|NA|TRDD3|TRDJ1
CAARGGRYRDWGLYTDKLIF
TGTGCAGCGCGGGGAGGTCGGTACCGGGACTGGGGGTTGTACACCGATAAACTCATCTTT
>TRDV1|NA|TRDD3|TRDJ1
CALGQRLPSVLGNPPGKLIF
TGTGCTCTTGGTCAGCGCTTACCTTCTGTACTGGGGAACCCCCCGGGGAAACTCATCTTT
>TRDV2|NA|TRDD3|TRDJ2
CACDTVGDKGAQLFF
TGTGCCTGTGACACCGTGGGGGATAAAGGAGCACAACTCTTCTTT
>TRDV1|medium-sized|NA|TRDJ1
CALGERRHGEIGDKLIF
TGTGCTCTTGGGGAACGCCGGCACGGTGAGATTGGGGATAAACTCATCTTT
>TRDV1|few|TRDD3|TRDJ1
CALGETGGIPYTDKLIF
TGTGCTCTTGGGGAAACCGGGGGGATACCGTACACCGATAAACTCATCTTT
>TRDV2|medium-sized|TRDD3|TRDJ2
CACDTVGDLTAQLFF
TGTGCCTGTGACACCGTGGGGGATTTGACAGCACAACTCTTCTTT
>TRDV2|NA|NA|TRDJ3
CACDPLVDETFSWDTRQMFF
TGTGCCTGTGACCCCCTGGTTGACGAAACTTTCTCCTGGGACACCCGACAGATGTTTTTC
>TRDV2|NA|TRDD3|TRDJ3
CACDTVELGDSSSWDTRQMFF
TGTGCCTGTGACACCGTTGAACTGGGGGATTCTAGCTCCTGGGACACCCGACAGATGTTTTTC
>TRDV1|few|TRDD3|TRDJ2
CALGALSDPYARLNWGIQALTAQLFF
TGTGCTCTTGGGGCTTTAAGCGATCCCTACGCTAGGTTGAACTGGGGGATACAAGCTTTGACAGCACAACTCTTCTTT
>TRDV1|NA|TRDD3|TRDJ2
CALDPMTPPLYWGTTPLTAQLFF
TGTGCTCTTGACCCTATGACCCCTCCCTTGTACTGGGGGACCACCCCTTTGACAGCACAACTCTTCTTT
>TRDV3|NA|NA|TRDJ3
CAFTTRLSHWDTRQMFF
TGTGCCTTTACTACACGTCTAAGTCACTGGGACACCCGACAGATGTTTTTC
>TRDV3|NA|NA|TRDJ1
CAFGRLPLSYWGPHTDKLIF
TGTGCCTTTGGACGCCTTCCCTTATCTTACTGGGGTCCTCACACCGATAAACTCATCTTT
>TRDV1|NA|NA|TRDJ1
CALGEFPTLTGEGADKLIF
TGTGCTCTTGGGGAGTTTCCTACCCTTACTGGGGAAGGGGCTGATAAACTCATCTTT
>TRDV1|few|TRDD3|TRDJ1
CALGEVYPRRQLGDTRVYTDKLIF
TGTGCTCTTGGGGAAGTCTACCCCCGGAGGCAACTGGGGGATACAAGGGTGTACACCGATAAACTCATCTTT
>TRDV1|NA|NA|TRDJ1
CALGEPNLNKSPVDKLIF
TGTGCTCTTGGGGAACCTAACTTAAACAAGTCCCCTGTGGATAAACTCATCTTT
>TRDV1|NA|TRDD3|TRDJ1
CALGELQVAYWGIQRYTDKLIF
TGTGCTCTTGGGGAACTCCAGGTAGCGTACTGGGGGATACAGCGGTACACCGATAAACTCATCTTT